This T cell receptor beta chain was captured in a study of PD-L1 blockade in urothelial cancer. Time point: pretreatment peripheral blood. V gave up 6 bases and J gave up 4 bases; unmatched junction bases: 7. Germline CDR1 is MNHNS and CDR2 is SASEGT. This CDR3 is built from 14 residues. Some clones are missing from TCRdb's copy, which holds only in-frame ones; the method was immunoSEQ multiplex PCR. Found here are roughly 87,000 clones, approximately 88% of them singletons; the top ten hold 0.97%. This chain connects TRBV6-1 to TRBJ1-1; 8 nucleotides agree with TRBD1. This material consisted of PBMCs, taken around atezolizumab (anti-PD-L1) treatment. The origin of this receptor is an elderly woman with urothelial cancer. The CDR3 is CASRPTGAATEAFF. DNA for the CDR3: TGTGCCAGCAGGCCGACAGGGGCGGCCACTGAAGCTTTCTTT.